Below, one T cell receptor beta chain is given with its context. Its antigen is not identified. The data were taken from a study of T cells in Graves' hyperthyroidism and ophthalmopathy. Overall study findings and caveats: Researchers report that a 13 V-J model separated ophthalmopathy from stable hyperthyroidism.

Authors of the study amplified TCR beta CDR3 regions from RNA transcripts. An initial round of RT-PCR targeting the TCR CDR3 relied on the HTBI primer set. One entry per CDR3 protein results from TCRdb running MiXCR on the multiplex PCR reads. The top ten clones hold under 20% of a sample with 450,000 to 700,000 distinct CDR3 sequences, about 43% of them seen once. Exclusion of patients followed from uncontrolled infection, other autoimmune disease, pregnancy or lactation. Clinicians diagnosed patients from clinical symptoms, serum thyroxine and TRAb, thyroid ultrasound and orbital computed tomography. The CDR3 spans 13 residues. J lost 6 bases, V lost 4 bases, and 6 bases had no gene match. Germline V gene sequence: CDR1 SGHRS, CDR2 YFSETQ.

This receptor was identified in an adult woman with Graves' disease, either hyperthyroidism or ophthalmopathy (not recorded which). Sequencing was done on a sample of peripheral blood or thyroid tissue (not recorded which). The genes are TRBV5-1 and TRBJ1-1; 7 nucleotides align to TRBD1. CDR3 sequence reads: CASSITGAPEAFF. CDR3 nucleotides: TGCGCCAGCAGCATCACAGGGGCCCCTGAAGCTTTCTTT.